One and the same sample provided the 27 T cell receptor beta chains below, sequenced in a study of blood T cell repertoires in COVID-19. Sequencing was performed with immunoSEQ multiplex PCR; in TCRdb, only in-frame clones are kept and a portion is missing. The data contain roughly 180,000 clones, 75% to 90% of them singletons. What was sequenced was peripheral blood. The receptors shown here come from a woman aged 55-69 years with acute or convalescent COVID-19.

The CDR3 region is CASSLVRDRDRNNEQFF. For the CDR3, the DNA is TGCGCCAGCAGCTTGGTACGGGACAGGGATAGGAACAATGAGCAGTTCTTC. This chain joins TRBV5-1 and TRBJ2-1; 9 bases agree with TRBD1. Trimming removed 0 bases from V and 5 bases from J; junction bases left unmatched: 9. The CDR3 extends over 17 amino acids. Germline V CDR1 and CDR2: SGHRS, YFSETQ.

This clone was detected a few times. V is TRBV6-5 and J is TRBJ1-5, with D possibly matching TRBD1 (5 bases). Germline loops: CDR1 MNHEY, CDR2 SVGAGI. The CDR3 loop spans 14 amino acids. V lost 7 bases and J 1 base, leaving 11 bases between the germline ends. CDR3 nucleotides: TGTGCCAGCAATATTCCAGGGAGCAATCAGCCCCAGCATTTT. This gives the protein CASNIPGSNQPQHF.

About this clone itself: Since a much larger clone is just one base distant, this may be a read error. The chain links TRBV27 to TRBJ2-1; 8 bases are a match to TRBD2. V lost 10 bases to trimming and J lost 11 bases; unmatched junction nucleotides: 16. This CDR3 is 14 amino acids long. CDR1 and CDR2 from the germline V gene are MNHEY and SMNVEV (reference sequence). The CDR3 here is CATQPLSGTRKQFF. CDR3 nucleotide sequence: TGTGCCACCCAACCCCTTAGCGGGACAAGGAAGCAGTTCTTC.

The DNA of the CDR3 is TGTGCCACCAGCAGAGATGGAGTTCCCCTCAACAATGAGCAGTTCTTC. Amino acid sequence: CATSRDGVPLNNEQFF. The V gene is TRBV15, the J gene TRBJ2-1; D gene unclear. Germline CDR1 and CDR2: LNHNV and YYDKDF (reference sequence). Trimming removed 0 bases from V and 5 bases from J, with 14 bases in between. This CDR3 region has 16 residues.

This CDR3 is CASSIGPAGETQYF. DNA of the CDR3: TGTGCCAGTAGTATAGGCCCAGCGGGGGAGACCCAGTACTTC. The chain has TRBV19 and TRBJ2-5; 7 bases fit TRBD2. The trim removed 1 base at V and 5 bases at J, leaving 4 bases unmatched. From germline, CDR1 is LNHDA and CDR2 SQIVND (reference sequence). This CDR3 has 14 residues.

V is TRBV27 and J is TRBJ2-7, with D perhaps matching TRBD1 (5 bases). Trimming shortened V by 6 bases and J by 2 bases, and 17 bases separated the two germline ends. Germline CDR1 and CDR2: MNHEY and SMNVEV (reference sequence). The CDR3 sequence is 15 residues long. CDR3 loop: CASRSSGMGTYEQYF. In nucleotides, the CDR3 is TGTGCCAGCAGGTCCTCAGGGATGGGTACCTACGAGCAGTACTTC.

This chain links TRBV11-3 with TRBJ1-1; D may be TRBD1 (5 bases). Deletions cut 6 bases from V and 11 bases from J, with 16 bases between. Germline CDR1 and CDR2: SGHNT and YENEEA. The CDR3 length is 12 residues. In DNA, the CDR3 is TGTGCCAGCAGTAAAGCAGGGTATTACGCTTTCTTT. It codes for CASSKAGYYAFF.

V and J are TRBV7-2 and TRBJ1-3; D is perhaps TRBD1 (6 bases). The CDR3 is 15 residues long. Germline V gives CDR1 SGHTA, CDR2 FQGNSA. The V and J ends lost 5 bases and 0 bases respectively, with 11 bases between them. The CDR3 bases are TGTGCCAGCAGCCTGACAGGCCGCTCTGGAAACACCATATATTTT. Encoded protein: CASSLTGRSGNTIYF.

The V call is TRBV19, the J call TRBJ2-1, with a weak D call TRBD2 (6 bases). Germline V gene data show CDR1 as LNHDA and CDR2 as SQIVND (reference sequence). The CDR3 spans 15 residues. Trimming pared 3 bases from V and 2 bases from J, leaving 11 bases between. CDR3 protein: CASSIAGTTYNEQFF. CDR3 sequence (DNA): TGTGCCAGTAGTATTGCGGGAACCACCTACAATGAGCAGTTCTTC. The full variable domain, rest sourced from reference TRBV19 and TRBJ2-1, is DGGITQSPKYLFRKEGQNVTLSCEQNLNHDAMYWYRQDPGQGLRLIYYSQIVNDFQKGDIAEGYSVSREKKESFPLTVTSAQKNPTAFYLCASSIAGTTYNEQFFGPGTRLTVL.

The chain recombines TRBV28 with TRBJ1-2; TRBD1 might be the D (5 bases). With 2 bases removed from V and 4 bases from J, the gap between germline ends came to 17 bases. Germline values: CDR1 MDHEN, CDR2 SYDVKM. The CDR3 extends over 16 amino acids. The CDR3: CASSLGGGGAFYGYTF. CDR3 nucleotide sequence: TGTGCCAGCAGTTTAGGGGGAGGAGGCGCCTTCTATGGCTACACCTTC.

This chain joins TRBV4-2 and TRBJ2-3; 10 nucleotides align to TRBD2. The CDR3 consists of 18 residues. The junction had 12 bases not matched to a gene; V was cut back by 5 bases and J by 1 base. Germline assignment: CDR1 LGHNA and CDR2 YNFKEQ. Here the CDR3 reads CASSLGLAGERGTDTQYF. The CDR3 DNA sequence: TGTGCCAGCAGCTTGGGCCTAGCGGGAGAGAGAGGCACAGATACGCAGTATTTT.

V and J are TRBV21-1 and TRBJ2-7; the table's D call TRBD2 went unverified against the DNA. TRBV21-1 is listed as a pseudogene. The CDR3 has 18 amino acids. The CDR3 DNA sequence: TGTGCCAGCAGCAAATGGATCCCGGGAGCGACCTCATCCTACGAGCAGTACGTC. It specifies CASSKWIPGATSSYEQYV.

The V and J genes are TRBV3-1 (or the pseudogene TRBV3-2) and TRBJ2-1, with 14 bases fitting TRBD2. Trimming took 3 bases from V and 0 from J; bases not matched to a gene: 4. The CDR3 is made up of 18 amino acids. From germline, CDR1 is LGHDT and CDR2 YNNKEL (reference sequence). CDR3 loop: CASSHRTSGGSSYNEQFF. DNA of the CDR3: TGTGCCAGCAGCCACCGGACTAGCGGGGGGTCCTCCTACAATGAGCAGTTCTTC.

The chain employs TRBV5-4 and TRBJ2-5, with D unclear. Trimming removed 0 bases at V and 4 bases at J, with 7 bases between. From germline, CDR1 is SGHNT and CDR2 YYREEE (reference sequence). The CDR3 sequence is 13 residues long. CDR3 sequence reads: CASSLDWAETQYF. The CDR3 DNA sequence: TGTGCCAGCAGCTTGGACTGGGCAGAGACCCAGTACTTC.

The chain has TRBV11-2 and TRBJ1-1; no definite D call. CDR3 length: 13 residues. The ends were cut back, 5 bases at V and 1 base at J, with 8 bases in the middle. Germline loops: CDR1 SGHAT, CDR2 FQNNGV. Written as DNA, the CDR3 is TGTGCCAGCAGCCCCCCCCAGAACACTGAAGCTTTCTTT. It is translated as CASSPPQNTEAFF.

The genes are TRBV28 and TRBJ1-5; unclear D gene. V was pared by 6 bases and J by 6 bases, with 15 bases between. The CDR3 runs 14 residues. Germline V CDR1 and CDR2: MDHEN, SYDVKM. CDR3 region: CASSLEPPSQPQHF. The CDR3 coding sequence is TGTGCCAGCAGCCTAGAGCCACCCAGTCAGCCCCAGCATTTT.

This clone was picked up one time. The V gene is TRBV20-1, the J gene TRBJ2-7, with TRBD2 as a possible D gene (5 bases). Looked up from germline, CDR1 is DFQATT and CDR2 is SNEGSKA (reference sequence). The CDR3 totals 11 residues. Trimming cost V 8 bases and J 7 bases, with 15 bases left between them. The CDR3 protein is CSTLISGEQYV. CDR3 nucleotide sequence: TGCAGTACCCTCATCTCGGGAGAGCAGTACGTC.

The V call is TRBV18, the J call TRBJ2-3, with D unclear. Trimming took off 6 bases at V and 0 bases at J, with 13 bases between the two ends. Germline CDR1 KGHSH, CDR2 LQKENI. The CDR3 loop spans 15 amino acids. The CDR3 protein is CASSLNPSSTDTQYF. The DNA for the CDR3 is TGTGCCAGCTCTCTAAATCCCTCTAGCACAGATACGCAGTATTTT.

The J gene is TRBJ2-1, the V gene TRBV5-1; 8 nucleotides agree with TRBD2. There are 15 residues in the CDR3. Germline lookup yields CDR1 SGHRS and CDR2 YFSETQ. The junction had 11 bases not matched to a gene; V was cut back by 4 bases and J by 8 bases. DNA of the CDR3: TGCGCCAGCAGCCTTAGCGGAACCGGGGGGGATGAGCAGTTCTTC. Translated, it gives CASSLSGTGGDEQFF.

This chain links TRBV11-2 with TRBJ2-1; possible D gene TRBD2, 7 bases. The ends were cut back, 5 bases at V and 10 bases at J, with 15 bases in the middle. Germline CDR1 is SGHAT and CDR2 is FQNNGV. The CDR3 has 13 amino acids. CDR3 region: CASSPRGAGEQFF. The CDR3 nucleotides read TGTGCCAGCAGCCCCCGGGGGGCGGGGGAGCAGTTCTTC.

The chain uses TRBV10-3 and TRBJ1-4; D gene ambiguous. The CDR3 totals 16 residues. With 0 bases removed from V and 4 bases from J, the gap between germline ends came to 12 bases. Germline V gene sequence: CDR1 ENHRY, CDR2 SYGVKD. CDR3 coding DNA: TGTGCCATCAGTGAGTCGTTGAGGGCGGGTAATGAAAAACTGTTTTTT. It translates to CAISESLRAGNEKLFF.

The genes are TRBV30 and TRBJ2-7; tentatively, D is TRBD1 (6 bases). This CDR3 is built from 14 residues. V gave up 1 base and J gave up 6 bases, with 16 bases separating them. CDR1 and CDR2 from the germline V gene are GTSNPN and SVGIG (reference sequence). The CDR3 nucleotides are TGTGCCTGGAGTGCCGGGGTCAGAGGGGGCGAGCAGTACTTC. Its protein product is CAWSAGVRGGEQYF.

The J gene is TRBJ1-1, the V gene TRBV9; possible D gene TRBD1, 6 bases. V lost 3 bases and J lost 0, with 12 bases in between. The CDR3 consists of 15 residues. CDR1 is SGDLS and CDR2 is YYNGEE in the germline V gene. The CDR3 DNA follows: TGTGCCAGCAGCGCTTCGGGGGGCTTGAACACTGAAGCTTTCTTT. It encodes CASSASGGLNTEAFF.

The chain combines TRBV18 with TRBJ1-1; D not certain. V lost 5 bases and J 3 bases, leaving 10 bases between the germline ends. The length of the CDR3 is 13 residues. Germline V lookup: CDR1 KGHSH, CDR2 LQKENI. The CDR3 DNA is TGTGCCAGCTCAACCGGGGTAGACACTGAAGCTTTCTTT. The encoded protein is CASSTGVDTEAFF.

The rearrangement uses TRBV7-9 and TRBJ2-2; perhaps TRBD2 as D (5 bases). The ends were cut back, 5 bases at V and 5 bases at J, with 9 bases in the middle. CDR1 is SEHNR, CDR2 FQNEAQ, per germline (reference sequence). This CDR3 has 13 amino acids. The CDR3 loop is CASSLGRTGELFF. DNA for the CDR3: TGTGCCAGCAGCCTAGGGAGAACCGGGGAGCTGTTTTTT.

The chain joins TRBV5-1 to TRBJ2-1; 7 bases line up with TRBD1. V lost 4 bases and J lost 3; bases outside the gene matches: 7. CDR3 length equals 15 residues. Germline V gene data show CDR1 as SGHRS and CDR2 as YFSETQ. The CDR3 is CASSPSGTDYNEQFF. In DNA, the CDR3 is TGCGCCAGCAGCCCCTCGGGGACAGACTACAATGAGCAGTTCTTC.

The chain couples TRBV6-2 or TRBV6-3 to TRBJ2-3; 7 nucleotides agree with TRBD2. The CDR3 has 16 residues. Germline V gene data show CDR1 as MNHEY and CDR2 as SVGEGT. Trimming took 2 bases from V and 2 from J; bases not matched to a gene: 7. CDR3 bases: TGTGCCAGCAGTTACCCGGCGGGAGAGGTCACAGATACGCAGTATTTT. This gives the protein CASSYPAGEVTDTQYF.